The 18 T cell receptor beta chains given below trace back to one sample, sequenced in a study of T cell responses to AZD1222 COVID-19 vaccine. Sequenced by immunoSEQ multiplex PCR; TCRdb stores in-frame clones only, minus some. The data contain more than 70,000 clones, around 86% of them singletons. The specimen comprised peripheral blood, sampled on day 0 of AZD1222 vaccination. These receptors all come from an adult in good health.

J is TRBJ2-2 and V is TRBV5-1; D might be TRBD1 (6 bases). Looked up from germline, CDR1 is SGHRS and CDR2 is YFSETQ. V dropped 9 bases and J dropped 0 bases, with 12 bases sitting between them. The CDR3 covers 14 residues. CDR3 region: CATTQGPNTGELFF. The CDR3 DNA reads as TGCGCCACCACCCAGGGGCCGAACACCGGGGAGCTGTTTTTT.

Concerning this clone: One junction end disagrees with the germline gene, perhaps due to a read error. The CDR3: CASRQEAGGTSGRGEDTQYF. The DNA for the CDR3 is TGTGCCAGCAGACAAGAGGCGGGGGGTACTAGCGGGAGAGGTGAGGATACGCAGTATTTT. The chain employs TRBV3-1 (or the pseudogene TRBV3-2) and TRBJ2-3; 11 nucleotides line up with TRBD2. There are 20 residues in the CDR3. Germline-derived CDR1 and CDR2 are LGHDT and YNNKEL (reference sequence).

The rearrangement links TRBV24-1 to TRBJ2-1, with a possible D match to TRBD1 (6 bases). Germline CDR1 reads KGHDR; CDR2 reads SFDVKD. Trimming cost V 5 bases and J 4 bases, with 17 bases left between them. This CDR3 comprises 16 residues. DNA of the CDR3: TGTGCCACCAGTGGCACACAGGGAGTGGGATACAATGAGCAGTTCTTC. It yields the protein CATSGTQGVGYNEQFF.

The chain has TRBV28 and TRBJ1-5; D is uncertain. V was trimmed by 1 base and J by 3 bases, leaving 10 bases between them. CDR1 and CDR2 from the germline V gene are MDHEN and SYDVKM. The CDR3 is 15 amino acids. CDR3 loop: CASSLSLSVNQPQHF. CDR3 sequence (DNA): TGTGCCAGCAGTTTATCTCTCTCGGTCAATCAGCCCCAGCATTTT.

V and J are TRBV3-1 (or the pseudogene TRBV3-2) and TRBJ1-3; D is undetermined. Germline assignment: CDR1 LGHDT and CDR2 YNNKEL (reference sequence). Trimming removed 4 bases from V and 2 bases from J, with 12 bases in between. The CDR3 has 15 residues. The CDR3 DNA follows: TGTGCCAGCAGCCCGGCGGACTGGGCTGGAAACACCATATATTTT. This sequence encodes CASSPADWAGNTIYF.

The chain couples TRBV6-2 or TRBV6-3 to TRBJ2-1; the match to TRBD2 covers 7 bases. There are 14 residues in the CDR3. Germline lookup yields CDR1 MNHEY and CDR2 SVGEGT. Unmatched junction bases numbered 7, after V lost 7 bases and J lost 4 bases. The chain's CDR3 is CASTPSGSYNEQFF. The CDR3 DNA sequence: TGTGCCAGCACCCCTAGCGGTTCATACAATGAGCAGTTCTTC.

V and J are TRBV2 and TRBJ1-5; no firm D call. CDR1 is SNHLY, CDR2 FYNNEI, per germline. The CDR3 sequence is 14 residues long. The V end lost 5 bases, the J end lost 0 bases, and 8 bases lay between the germline ends. CDR3 coding DNA: TGTGCCAGCAGTTCAGACACTAGCAATCAGCCCCAGCATTTT. Protein sequence: CASSSDTSNQPQHF.

The genes are TRBV19 and TRBJ2-3, with D possibly matching TRBD1 (5 bases). There are 15 residues in the CDR3. Germline V gene data show CDR1 as LNHDA and CDR2 as SQIVND (reference sequence). The V gene lost 7 bases and the J gene lost 0 bases, with 14 bases spanning the gap. The CDR3 is CASKPGYLSTDTQYF. CDR3 nucleotide sequence: TGTGCCAGTAAGCCAGGGTACCTTAGCACAGATACGCAGTATTTT. Full variable domain (remainder filled in from reference TRBV19 and TRBJ2-3): DGGITQSPKYLFRKEGQNVTLSCEQNLNHDAMYWYRQDPGQGLRLIYYSQIVNDFQKGDIAEGYSVSREKKESFPLTVTSAQKNPTAFYLCASKPGYLSTDTQYFGPGTRLTVL.

J is TRBJ2-2 and V is TRBV19; TRBD1 agrees at 7 bases. The CDR3 has 15 amino acids. Losses at the gene ends were 5 bases for V and 6 bases for J; bases not matched to a gene: 9. Germline CDR1 LNHDA, CDR2 SQIVND (reference sequence). Here the CDR3 DNA reads TGTGCCAGTAGTGTCCGGGACAGTCCTCCCGGGGAGCTGTTTTTT. This gives the protein CASSVRDSPPGELFF.

The chain employs TRBV28 and TRBJ2-7, with D tentatively TRBD2 (6 bases). Germline-derived CDR1 and CDR2 are MDHEN and SYDVKM. V lost 3 bases to trimming and J lost 7 bases, with 16 bases between them. The CDR3 totals 14 residues. The CDR3 loop reads CASSFYREAGEQYF. The DNA for the CDR3 is TGTGCCAGCAGTTTTTATAGGGAGGCCGGGGAGCAGTACTTC.

V is TRBV19 and J is TRBJ1-6, with TRBD1 as a possible D gene (5 bases). Per germline, CDR1 LNHDA and CDR2 SQIVND (reference sequence). Trimming took off 7 bases at V and 6 bases at J, with 10 bases between the two ends. This CDR3 has 13 amino acids. In nucleotides, the CDR3 is TGTGCCAGTACCACAGGTTTTAATTCACCCCTCCACTTT. Its translation: CASTTGFNSPLHF.

The rearrangement uses TRBV19 and TRBJ1-2; perhaps TRBD1 as D (5 bases). The CDR3 is 13 residues long. Germline V lookup: CDR1 LNHDA, CDR2 SQIVND (reference sequence). Trimming removed 3 bases from V and 2 bases from J, with 7 bases in between. The CDR3 spells CASSMTENYGYTF. DNA for the CDR3: TGTGCCAGTAGTATGACAGAGAACTATGGCTACACCTTC. The complete variable domain, with remaining parts taken from reference TRBV19 and TRBJ1-2, reads DGGITQSPKYLFRKEGQNVTLSCEQNLNHDAMYWYRQDPGQGLRLIYYSQIVNDFQKGDIAEGYSVSREKKESFPLTVTSAQKNPTAFYLCASSMTENYGYTFGSGTRLTVV.

This clone was detected once. V is TRBV11-3 and J is TRBJ1-2; D not certain. The CDR3 sequence is 13 residues long. The V gene's germline CDR1 is SGHNT and CDR2 YENEEA. V was pared by 5 bases and J by 1 base, with 8 bases between. The CDR3 protein is CASSPGINYGYTF. CDR3 DNA sequence: TGTGCCAGCAGCCCCGGGATTAACTATGGCTACACCTTC. Looking up the rest from reference TRBV11-3 and TRBJ1-2 gives the full variable domain: EAGVVQSPRYKIIEKKQPVAFWCNPISGHNTLYWYLQNLGQGPELLIRYENEEAVDDSQLPKDRFSAERLKGVDSTLKIQPAELGDSAVYLCASSPGINYGYTFGSGTRLTVV.

The chain recombines TRBV3-1 (or the pseudogene TRBV3-2) with TRBJ2-1; 7 positions match TRBD1. Unmatched junction bases numbered 1, after V lost 2 bases and J lost 3 bases. Germline lookup yields CDR1 LGHDT and CDR2 YNNKEL (reference sequence). The length of the CDR3 is 14 residues. CDR3 nucleotide sequence: TGTGCCAGCAGCCAAACAGGGGACTACAATGAGCAGTTCTTC. Its translation is CASSQTGDYNEQFF.

The chain employs TRBV4-1 and TRBJ2-7, with 8 bases matching TRBD2. V dropped 1 base and J dropped 3; count of bases not matched to a gene: 11. CDR3 size: 17 residues. Per germline, CDR1 MGHRA and CDR2 YSYEKL. DNA of the CDR3: TGCGCCAGCAGCCAAGGCCGTGGGGGACTAGTCCACTACGAGCAGTACTTC. Its translation is CASSQGRGGLVHYEQYF.

This clone appeared once. This chain connects TRBV19 to TRBJ2-7, with D hard to call. Between the trimmed V and J ends, which lost 0 bases and 3 bases, there was a span of 12 bases. Looked up from germline, CDR1 is LNHDA and CDR2 is SQIVND (reference sequence). The CDR3 is 15 residues long. CDR3 nucleotides: TGTGCCAGTAGTATAGATCTCGGCAGTTACTACGAGCAGTACTTC. As protein: CASSIDLGSYYEQYF.

The chain recombines TRBV5-4 with TRBJ2-7; D is ambiguous. The V end was cut by 2 bases, the J end by 2 bases, with 11 bases between. The CDR3 consists of 14 residues. CDR1 SGHNT and CDR2 YYREEE come from the germline V gene (reference sequence). In nucleotides, the CDR3 is TGTGCCAGCAGCTTTTGGTACCAACCCTACGAGCAGTACTTC. It encodes CASSFWYQPYEQYF.

This clone showed up just a few times. The chain couples TRBV11-3 to TRBJ2-3; no clear D. The V and J ends lost 2 bases and 6 bases respectively, with 9 bases between them. The V gene's germline CDR1 is SGHNT and CDR2 YENEEA. CDR3 length: 13 amino acids. In DNA form, the CDR3 reads TGTGCCAGCAGCTTAAGCGCCGATGATACGCAGTATTTT. Its protein is CASSLSADDTQYF.